This T cell receptor beta chain was retrieved from a study of blood T cells in healthy people across ages. A J-beta primer mix and a sample-barcoded 5' primer were used in a second PCR of roughly 7 to 12 cycles. TCRdb analysed the 5' RACE reads with MiXCR anew, one entry per CDR3 protein. The sample lists 1.5 million to 2 million distinct CDR3 sequences, roughly 43% seen once, with 20% to 25% in the top ten. Trimming removed 5 bases from V and 7 bases from J; junction bases left unmatched: 6. This CDR3 is built from 14 residues. This clonotype came up a few times. The clonotype comes from a human donor in good health. Sequencing was performed on blood. The chain joins TRBV12-3 or TRBV12-4 to TRBJ2-1; 9 nucleotides line up with TRBD1. Here the CDR3 DNA reads TGTGCCAGCAGTCTCGACAGGGGGGTAAATGAGCAGTTCTTC. Protein: CASSLDRGVNEQFF.